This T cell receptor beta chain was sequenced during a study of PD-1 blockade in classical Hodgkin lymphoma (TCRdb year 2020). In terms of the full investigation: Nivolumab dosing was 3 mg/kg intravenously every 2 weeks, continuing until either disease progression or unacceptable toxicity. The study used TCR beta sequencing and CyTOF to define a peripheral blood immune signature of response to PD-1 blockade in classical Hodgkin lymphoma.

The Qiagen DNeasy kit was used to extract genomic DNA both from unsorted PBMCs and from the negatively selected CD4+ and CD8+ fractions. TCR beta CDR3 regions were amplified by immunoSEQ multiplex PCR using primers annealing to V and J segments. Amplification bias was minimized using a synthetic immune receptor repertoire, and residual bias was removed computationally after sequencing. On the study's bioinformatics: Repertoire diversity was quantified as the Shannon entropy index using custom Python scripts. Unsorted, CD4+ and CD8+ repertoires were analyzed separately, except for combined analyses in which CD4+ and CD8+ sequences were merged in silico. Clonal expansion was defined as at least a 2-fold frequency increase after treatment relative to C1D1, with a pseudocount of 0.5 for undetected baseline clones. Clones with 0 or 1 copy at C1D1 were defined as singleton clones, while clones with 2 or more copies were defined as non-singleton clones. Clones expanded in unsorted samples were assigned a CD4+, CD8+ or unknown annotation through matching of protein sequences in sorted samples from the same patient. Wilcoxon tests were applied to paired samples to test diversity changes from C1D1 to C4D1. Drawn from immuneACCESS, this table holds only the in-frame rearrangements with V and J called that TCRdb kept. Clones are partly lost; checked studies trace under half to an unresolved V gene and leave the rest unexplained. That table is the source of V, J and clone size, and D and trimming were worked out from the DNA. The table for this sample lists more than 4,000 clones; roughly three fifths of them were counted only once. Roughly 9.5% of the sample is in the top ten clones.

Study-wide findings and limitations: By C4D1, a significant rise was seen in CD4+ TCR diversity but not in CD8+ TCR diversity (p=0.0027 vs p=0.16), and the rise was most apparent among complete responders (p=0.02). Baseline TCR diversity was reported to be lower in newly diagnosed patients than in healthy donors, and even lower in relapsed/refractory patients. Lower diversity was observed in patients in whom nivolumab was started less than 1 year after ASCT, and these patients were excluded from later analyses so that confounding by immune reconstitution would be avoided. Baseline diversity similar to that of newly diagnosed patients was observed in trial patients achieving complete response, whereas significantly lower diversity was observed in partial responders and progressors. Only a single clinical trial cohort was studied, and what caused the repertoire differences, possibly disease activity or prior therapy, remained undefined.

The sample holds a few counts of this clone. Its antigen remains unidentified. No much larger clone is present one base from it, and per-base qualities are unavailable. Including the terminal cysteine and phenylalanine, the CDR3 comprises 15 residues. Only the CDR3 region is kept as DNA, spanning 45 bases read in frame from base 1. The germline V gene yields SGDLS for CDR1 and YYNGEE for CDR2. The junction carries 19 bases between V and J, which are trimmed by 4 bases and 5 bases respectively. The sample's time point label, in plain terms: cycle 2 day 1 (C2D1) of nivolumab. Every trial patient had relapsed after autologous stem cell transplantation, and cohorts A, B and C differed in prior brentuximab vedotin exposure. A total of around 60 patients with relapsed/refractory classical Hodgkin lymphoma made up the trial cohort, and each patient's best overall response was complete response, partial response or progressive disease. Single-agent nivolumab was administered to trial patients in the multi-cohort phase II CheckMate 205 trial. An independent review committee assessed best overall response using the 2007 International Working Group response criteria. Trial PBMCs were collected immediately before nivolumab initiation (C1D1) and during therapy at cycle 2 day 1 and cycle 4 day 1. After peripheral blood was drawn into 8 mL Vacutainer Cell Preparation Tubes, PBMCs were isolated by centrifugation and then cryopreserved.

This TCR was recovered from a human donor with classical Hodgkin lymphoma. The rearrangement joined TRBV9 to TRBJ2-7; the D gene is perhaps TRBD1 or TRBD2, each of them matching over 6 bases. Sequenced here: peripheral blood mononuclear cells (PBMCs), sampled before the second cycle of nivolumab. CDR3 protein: CASSPDHRGLNEQYF. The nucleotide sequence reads TGTGCCAGCAGCCCAGATCACCGGGGGCTCAACGAGCAGTACTTC.